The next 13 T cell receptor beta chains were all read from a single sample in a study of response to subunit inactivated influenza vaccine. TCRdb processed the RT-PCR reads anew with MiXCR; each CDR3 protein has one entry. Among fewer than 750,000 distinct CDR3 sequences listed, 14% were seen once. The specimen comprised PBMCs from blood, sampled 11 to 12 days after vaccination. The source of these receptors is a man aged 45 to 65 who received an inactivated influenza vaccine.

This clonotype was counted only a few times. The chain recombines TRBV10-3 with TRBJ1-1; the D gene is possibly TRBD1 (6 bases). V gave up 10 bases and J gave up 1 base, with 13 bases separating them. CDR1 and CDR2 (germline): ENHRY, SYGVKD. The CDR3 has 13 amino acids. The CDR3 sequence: CATDPDRNTEAFF. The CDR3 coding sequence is TGTGCCACGGACCCGGACAGGAACACTGAAGCTTTCTTT.

CDR3 loop: CSSLGGKPYEQYF. CDR3 in DNA: TGCAGTTCCCTAGGCGGGAAGCCCTACGAGCAGTACTTC. This rearrangement joins TRBV20-1 to TRBJ2-7, with D maybe TRBD2 (6 bases). Germline V lookup: CDR1 DFQATT, CDR2 SNEGSKA (reference sequence). V gave up 8 bases and J gave up 2 bases, with 16 bases separating them. This CDR3 comprises 13 residues.

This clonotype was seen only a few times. In nucleotides, the CDR3 is TGCGCCAGCAGCTTGGACAGCCTATACAATGAGCAGTTCTTC. It yields the protein CASSLDSLYNEQFF. The chain recombines TRBV5-1 with TRBJ2-1; D gene uncertain. Germline V gene sequence: CDR1 SGHRS, CDR2 YFSETQ. The CDR3 contains 14 residues. The V and J ends lost 0 bases and 4 bases respectively, with 8 bases between them.

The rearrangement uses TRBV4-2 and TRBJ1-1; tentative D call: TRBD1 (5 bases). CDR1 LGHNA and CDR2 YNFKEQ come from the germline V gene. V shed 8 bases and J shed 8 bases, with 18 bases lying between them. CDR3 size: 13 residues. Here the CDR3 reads CASGPGGITEAFF. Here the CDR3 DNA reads TGTGCCAGCGGCCCCGGGGGGATCACCGAAGCTTTCTTT.

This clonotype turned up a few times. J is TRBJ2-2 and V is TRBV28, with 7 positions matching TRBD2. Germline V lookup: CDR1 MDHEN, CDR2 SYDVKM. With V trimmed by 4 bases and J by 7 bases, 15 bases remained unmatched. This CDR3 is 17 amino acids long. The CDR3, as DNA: TGTGCCAGCAGTTCATTCCCGGGGAGGGGTTCAGGCGGGGAGCTGTTTTTT. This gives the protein CASSSFPGRGSGGELFF.

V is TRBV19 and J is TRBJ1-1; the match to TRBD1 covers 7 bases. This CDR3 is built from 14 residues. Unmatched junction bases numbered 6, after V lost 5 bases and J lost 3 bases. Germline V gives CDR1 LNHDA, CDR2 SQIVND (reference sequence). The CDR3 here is CASSPGQIYTEAFF. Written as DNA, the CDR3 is TGTGCCAGTAGTCCGGGACAGATTTACACTGAAGCTTTCTTT.

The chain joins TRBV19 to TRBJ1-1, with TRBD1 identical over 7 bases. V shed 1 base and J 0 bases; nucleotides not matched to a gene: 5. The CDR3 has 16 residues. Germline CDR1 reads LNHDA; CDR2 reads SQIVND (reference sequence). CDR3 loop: CASSIGGGQMNTEAFF. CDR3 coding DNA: TGTGCCAGTAGTATAGGGGGGGGACAGATGAACACTGAAGCTTTCTTT.

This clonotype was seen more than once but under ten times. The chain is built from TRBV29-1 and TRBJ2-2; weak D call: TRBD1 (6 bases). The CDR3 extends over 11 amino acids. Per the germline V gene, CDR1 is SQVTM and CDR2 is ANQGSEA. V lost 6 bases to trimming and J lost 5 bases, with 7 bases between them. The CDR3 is CSVQGTGELFF. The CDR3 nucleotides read TGCAGCGTGCAGGGGACCGGGGAGCTGTTTTTT.

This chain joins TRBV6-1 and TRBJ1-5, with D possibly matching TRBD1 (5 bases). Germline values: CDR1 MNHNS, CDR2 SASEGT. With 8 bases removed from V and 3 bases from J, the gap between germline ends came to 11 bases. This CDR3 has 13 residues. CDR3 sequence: CASHGTLNQPQHF. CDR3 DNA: TGTGCCAGCCACGGGACCCTCAATCAGCCCCAGCATTTT.

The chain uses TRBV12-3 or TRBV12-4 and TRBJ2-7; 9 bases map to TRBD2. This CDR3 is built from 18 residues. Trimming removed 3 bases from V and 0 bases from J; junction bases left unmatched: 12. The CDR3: CASSFEIAGVDPSYEQYF. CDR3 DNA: TGTGCCAGCAGTTTCGAGATAGCGGGAGTCGATCCCTCCTACGAGCAGTACTTC.

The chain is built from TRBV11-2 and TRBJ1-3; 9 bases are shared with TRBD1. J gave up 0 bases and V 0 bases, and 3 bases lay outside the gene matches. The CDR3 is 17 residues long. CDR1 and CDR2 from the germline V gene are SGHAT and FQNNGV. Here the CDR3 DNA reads TGTGCCAGCAGCTTAGACGGGACAGGGTTCTCTGGAAACACCATATATTTT. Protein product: CASSLDGTGFSGNTIYF.

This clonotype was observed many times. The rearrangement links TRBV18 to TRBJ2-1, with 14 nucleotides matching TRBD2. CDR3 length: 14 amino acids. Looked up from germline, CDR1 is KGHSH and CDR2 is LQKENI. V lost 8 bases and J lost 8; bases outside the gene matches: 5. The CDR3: CASSPGLAGDEQFF. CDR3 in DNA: TGTGCCAGCAGCCCGGGACTAGCGGGAGATGAGCAGTTCTTC.

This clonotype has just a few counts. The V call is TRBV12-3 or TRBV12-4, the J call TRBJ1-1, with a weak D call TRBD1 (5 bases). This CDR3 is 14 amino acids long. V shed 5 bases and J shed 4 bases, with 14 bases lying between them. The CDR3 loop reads CASSPARDVTEAFF. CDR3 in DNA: TGTGCCAGCAGTCCGGCTAGGGACGTCACTGAAGCTTTCTTT.